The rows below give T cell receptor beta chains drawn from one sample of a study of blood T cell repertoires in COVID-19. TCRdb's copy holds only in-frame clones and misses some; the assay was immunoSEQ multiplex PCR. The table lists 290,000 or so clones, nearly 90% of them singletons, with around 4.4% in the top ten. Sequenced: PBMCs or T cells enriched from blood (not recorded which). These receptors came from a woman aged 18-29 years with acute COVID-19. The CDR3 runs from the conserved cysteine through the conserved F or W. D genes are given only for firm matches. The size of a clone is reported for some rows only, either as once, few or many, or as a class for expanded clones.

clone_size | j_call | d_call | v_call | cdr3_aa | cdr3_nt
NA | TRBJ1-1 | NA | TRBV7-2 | CASSSNRDTEAFF | TGTGCCAGCAGCTCGAACCGGGACACTGAAGCTTTCTTT
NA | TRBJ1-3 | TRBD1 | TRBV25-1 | CASSATGVGNTIYF | TGTGCCAGCAGTGCGACAGGGGTCGGGAACACCATATATTTT
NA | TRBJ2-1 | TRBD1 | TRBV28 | CASSTRDSTYNEQFF | TGTGCCAGCAGTACCCGGGACAGCACCTACAATGAGCAGTTCTTC
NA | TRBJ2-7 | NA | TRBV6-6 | CASSKDSATSYEQYF | TGTGCCAGCAGCAAAGACAGCGCCACCTCCTACGAGCAGTACTTC
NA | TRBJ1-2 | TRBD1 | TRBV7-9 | CASSSLQGEPYGYTF | TGTGCCAGCAGCTCCCTACAGGGGGAACCCTATGGCTACACCTTC
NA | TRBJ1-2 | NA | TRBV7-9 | CASSFGQVVNYGYTF | TGTGCCAGCAGCTTTGGTCAGGTCGTTAACTATGGCTACACCTTC
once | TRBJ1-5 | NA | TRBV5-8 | CASSFDPGNSNQPQHF | TGTGCCAGCAGCTTTGATCCAGGAAATAGCAATCAGCCCCAGCATTTT
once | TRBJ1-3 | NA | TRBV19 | CASKQGVYSGNTIYF | TGTGCCAGTAAACAAGGGGTCTACTCTGGAAACACCATATATTTT
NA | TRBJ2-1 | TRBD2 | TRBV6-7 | CASSYEQKRETYNEQFF | TGTGCCAGCAGTTACGAGCAGAAGCGGGAGACCTACAATGAGCAGTTCTTC
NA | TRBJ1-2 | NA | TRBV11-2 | CASSLGGGPDYGYTF | TGTGCCAGCAGCTTAGGGGGGGGACCGGATTATGGCTACACCTTC
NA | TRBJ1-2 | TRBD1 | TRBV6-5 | CASSTRQGRNYGYTF | TGTGCCAGCAGTACCAGACAGGGAAGAAACTATGGCTACACCTTC
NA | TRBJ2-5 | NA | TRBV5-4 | CASRRGPQETQYF | TGTGCCAGCAGGCGGGGTCCTCAAGAGACCCAGTACTTC
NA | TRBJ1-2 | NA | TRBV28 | CASSLSSRIGVGGNYGYTF | TGTGCCAGCAGTTTATCGAGCAGGATCGGGGTGGGCGGTAACTATGGCTACACCTTC
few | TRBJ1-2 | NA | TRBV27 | CASSKPDWPYGYTF | TGTGCCAGCAGTAAACCCGATTGGCCCTATGGCTACACCTTC
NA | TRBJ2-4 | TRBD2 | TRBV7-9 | CASSPSGGPAKNIQYF | TGTGCCAGCAGTCCGAGCGGGGGGCCAGCCAAAAACATTCAGTACTTC
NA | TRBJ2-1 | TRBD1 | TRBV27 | CASSLSPRGRGLGGPHNEQFF | TGTGCCAGCAGTTTATCTCCTCGGGGCAGGGGGTTAGGAGGTCCTCACAATGAGCAGTTCTTC
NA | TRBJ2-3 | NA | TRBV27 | CASSLSWAGTQYF | TGTGCCAGCAGTTTATCGTGGGCAGGGACGCAGTATTTT
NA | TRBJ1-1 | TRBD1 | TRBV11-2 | CASSRGQMNTEAFF | TGTGCCAGCAGCCGGGGACAGATGAACACTGAAGCTTTCTTT